These T cell receptor beta chains were read from a single sample in a study of post-analysis software for immune sequencing data. Each CDR3 protein is one row after TCRdb ran MiXCR on the PCR reads. The table lists roughly 700,000 distinct CDR3 sequences, 25% to 30% of them singletons, with under 0.7% in the top ten. Sequenced sample: blood. These receptors all come from a girl aged 10-17 years with multiple sclerosis. The CDR3 runs from the conserved cysteine through the conserved F or W. The D gene is left open where the match is weak. Only part of the rows carry a size: once, few, many, or a class if the clone is expanded.

V	length	J	D	size	CDR3	DNA
TRBV15	15	TRBJ2-1	NA	few	CATSRDGGWLEEQFF	TGTGCCACCAGCAGAGATGGGGGTTGGTTGGAGGAGCAGTTCTTC
TRBV6-1	14	TRBJ2-5	NA	NA	CASRVSGFQETQYF	TGTGCCAGCAGGGTTAGCGGTTTCCAAGAGACCCAGTACTTC
TRBV4-3	19	TRBJ1-6	TRBD1	NA	CASSQDAETGQGTSSPLHF	TGCGCCAGCAGCCAAGATGCAGAGACAGGGCAGGGTACTTCCTCACCCCTCCACTTT
TRBV28	14	TRBJ2-5	NA	NA	CASSFGTTTETQYF	TGTGCCAGCAGTTTCGGGACCACCACGGAGACCCAGTACTTC
TRBV12-3/TRBV12-4	18	TRBJ2-5	TRBD2	NA	CASSLYGTSGLDGETQYF	TGTGCCAGCAGTTTATATGGGACTAGCGGGTTAGACGGAGAGACCCAGTACTTC
TRBV4-3	13	TRBJ2-7	NA	NA	CASSQERGYEQYF	TGCGCCAGCAGCCAAGAGCGGGGCTACGAGCAGTACTTC
TRBV12-3/TRBV12-4	13	TRBJ2-3	NA	NA	CASSFQRTDTQYF	TGTGCCAGCAGTTTCCAGCGAACAGATACGCAGTATTTT
TRBV7-2	13	TRBJ2-3	NA	NA	CASSTSITDTQYF	TGTGCCAGCAGCACATCTATCACAGATACGCAGTATTTT
TRBV15	14	TRBJ2-1	NA	NA	CATSRPGSYNEQFF	TGTGCCACCTCCCGGCCTGGCTCCTACAATGAGCAGTTCTTC
TRBV15	12	TRBJ2-1	NA	NA	CATSSTGDEQFF	TGTGCCACCAGCAGTACTGGGGATGAGCAGTTCTTC
TRBV4-3	15	TRBJ2-7	TRBD2	many	CASSLGLAGPYEQYF	TGCGCCAGCAGCCTCGGACTAGCGGGACCTTACGAGCAGTACTTC
TRBV5-1	17	TRBJ2-5	TRBD1	NA	CASSSPGGPGEWGEQYF	TGCGCCAGCAGCTCGCCAGGGGGCCCCGGGGAGTGGGGTGAGCAGTACTTC
TRBV10-2	15	TRBJ1-1	NA	few	CASSEMGPGGTEAFF	TGCGCCAGCAGTGAAATGGGGCCGGGGGGCACTGAAGCTTTCTTT
TRBV5-5	15	TRBJ2-7	TRBD2	NA	CASSSGLAGDYEQYF	TGTGCCAGCAGCTCCGGGCTAGCGGGAGACTACGAGCAGTACTTC
TRBV7-2	19	TRBJ2-1	TRBD2	NA	CASSPGGGLAQTSYNEQFF	TGTGCCAGCAGCCCTGGGGGGGGACTAGCGCAAACTTCCTACAATGAGCAGTTCTTC
TRBV9	17	TRBJ2-3	TRBD2	many	CASSAGRLATRTDTQYF	TGTGCCAGCAGCGCTGGCCGACTAGCGACCCGCACAGATACGCAGTATTTT
TRBV5-1	15	TRBJ2-5	TRBD2	few	CASSLGTSGEETQYF	TGCGCCAGCAGCCTAGGGACTAGCGGGGAAGAGACCCAGTACTTC
TRBV4-2	16	TRBJ2-1	NA	few	CASSQITGSSYNEQFF	TGTGCCAGCAGCCAGATCACAGGGAGCTCCTACAATGAGCAGTTCTTC
TRBV4-3	18	TRBJ2-1	TRBD2	NA	CASSQDSPGLAFDNEQFF	TGCGCCAGCAGCCAAGATTCCCCGGGACTAGCTTTCGACAATGAGCAGTTCTTC
TRBV5-1	14	TRBJ2-7	NA	few	CASSFKDSSYEQYF	TGCGCCAGCAGCTTCAAGGACAGCTCCTACGAGCAGTACTTC
TRBV3-1	16	TRBJ2-1	NA	NA	CAGSQARGSSYNEQFF	TGTGCCGGCAGCCAAGCTAGGGGGAGCTCCTACAATGAGCAGTTCTTC
TRBV27	14	TRBJ1-2	NA	few	CASSSVGEFYGYTF	TGTGCCAGCAGTTCGGTGGGGGAGTTCTATGGCTACACCTTC
TRBV20-1	13	TRBJ2-7	NA	NA	CSASSDRAYEQYF	TGCAGTGCTAGTAGTGACAGAGCCTACGAGCAGTACTTC
TRBV5-8	13	TRBJ2-7	NA	NA	CACSLMGNDAQYF	TGTGCCTGCAGCTTGATGGGAAATGACGCGCAGTACTTC
TRBV7-9	17	TRBJ2-1	NA	NA	CVSSSPDERHSYNEQFF	TGTGTCAGCAGCTCCCCAGACGAGCGGCACTCCTACAATGAGCAGTTCTTC
TRBV5-1	16	TRBJ2-3	NA	NA	CAGSLEIGLSTDTQYF	TGCGCCGGCAGCTTGGAGATCGGACTCAGCACAGATACGCAGTATTTT
TRBV18	13	TRBJ1-1	TRBD1	NA	CASPKDRGSEAFF	TGTGCCAGCCCAAAGGACAGGGGCTCTGAAGCTTTCTTT
TRBV20-1	15	TRBJ2-1	TRBD2	NA	CSARVLGGVNNEQFF	TGCAGTGCTAGAGTTCTCGGGGGGGTAAACAATGAGCAGTTCTTC
TRBV12-3/TRBV12-4	15	TRBJ2-7	TRBD1	many	CASSLTGGPSYEQYF	TGTGCCAGCAGTTTAACAGGGGGACCTTCCTACGAGCAGTACTTC
TRBV27	17	TRBJ2-7	TRBD2	few	CASSLRLAGGPDNEQYF	TGTGCCAGCAGTTTAAGACTAGCGGGAGGGCCTGACAATGAGCAGTACTTC
TRBV6-6	15	TRBJ1-2	TRBD1	many	CASLSRGLKIDGYTF	TGTGCCAGCCTGTCCAGGGGGCTAAAGATAGATGGCTACACCTTC
TRBV7-2	14	TRBJ2-7	NA	few	CASSFWRLPYEQYF	TGTGCCAGCAGCTTCTGGAGACTCCCCTACGAGCAGTACTTC
TRBV7-8	17	TRBJ1-6	NA	NA	CASSILAGSSYNSPLHF	TGTGCCAGCAGCATCCTGGCGGGGAGCTCCTATAATTCACCCCTCCACTTT
TRBV3-1	13	TRBJ2-3	NA	NA	CASSQRGPDTQYF	TGTGCCAGCAGCCAACGAGGGCCAGATACGCAGTATTTT
TRBV14	17	TRBJ1-3	TRBD1	NA	CASSLGQGVLSGNTIYF	TGTGCCAGCAGCCTGGGACAGGGGGTACTCTCTGGAAACACCATATATTTT
TRBV9	13	TRBJ1-2	NA	few	CASSVTEGYGYTF	TGTGCCAGCAGCGTGACAGAGGGCTATGGCTACACCTTC
TRBV18	14	TRBJ2-1	TRBD1	NA	CASSRDRGNNEQFF	TGTGCCAGCTCCCGGGACAGGGGGAACAATGAGCAGTTCTTC
TRBV27	18	TRBJ1-5	NA	few	CASPIVGRTLDSNQPQHF	TGTGCCAGCCCGATTGTGGGACGGACTTTAGATAGCAATCAGCCCCAGCATTTT
TRBV20-1	13	TRBJ2-7	NA	few	CSAPGRAAYEQYF	TGCAGTGCCCCGGGGCGGGCTGCCTACGAGCAGTACTTC
TRBV20-1	16	TRBJ1-5	NA	NA	CSASHLGFGSNQPQHF	TGCAGTGCTAGCCATCTGGGCTTCGGGAGCAATCAGCCCCAGCATTTT
TRBV28	15	TRBJ2-1	TRBD2	NA	CASSSLAGGNVGQFF	TGTGCCAGCAGTTCCCTAGCGGGGGGGAACGTAGGGCAGTTCTTC
TRBV7-8	15	TRBJ1-2	TRBD1	NA	CASSPHDRVTYGYTF	TGTGCCAGCAGCCCTCACGACAGGGTTACCTATGGCTACACCTTC